These 7 T cell receptor beta chains originate from one sample sequenced in a study of shared clonotypes between healthy human individuals. Naive CD8 cells comprised CD45RO-negative, CCR7-positively selected cells, excluding terminally differentiated effector memory CD45RA+ cells. The method was immunoSEQ multiplex PCR; TCRdb's version includes in-frame clones alone and lacks a portion of them. The data show approximately 740,000 clones, 80% to 95% seen once. The sample consisted of naive CD8+ T cells sorted from blood. These receptors originate from a man younger than 40 in good health.

This clone appeared a single time. V usage is TRBV27 and J usage is TRBJ1-2, with D unresolved. The CDR3 has 13 amino acids. The germline V and J ends were trimmed by 3 bases and 8 bases, with 13 bases remaining between them. Germline CDR1 is MNHEY and CDR2 is SMNVEV (reference sequence). DNA of the CDR3: TGTGCCAGCAGTTTGTTGCGGGGTACGGGCTACACCTTC. It codes for CASSLLRGTGYTF.

Only one count was recorded for this clone. The CDR3 is CASSLLDAREKLFF. The CDR3 region has the DNA TGTGCCAGCAGTTTGTTGGATGCGAGGGAAAAACTGTTTTTT. The chain has TRBV27 and TRBJ1-4; D is unresolved. Germline V lookup: CDR1 MNHEY, CDR2 SMNVEV (reference sequence). The CDR3 spans 14 residues. V was pared by 3 bases and J by 8 bases, with 13 bases between.

The chain links TRBV9 to TRBJ2-3, with a weak D call TRBD2 (6 bases). The CDR3 has 16 residues. V lost 2 bases and J lost 2, with 15 bases in between. Germline V lookup: CDR1 SGDLS, CDR2 YYNGEE. The DNA of the CDR3 is TGTGCCAGCAGCGTTGCTAGCGCCTCCTCCACAGATACGCAGTATTTT. This encodes CASSVASASSTDTQYF.

The chain recombines TRBV7-9 with TRBJ2-1, with 14 bases aligning to TRBD2. The CDR3 is 16 amino acids. V gave up 3 bases and J gave up 7 bases; unmatched junction bases: 5. In germline, CDR1 is SEHNR, CDR2 FQNEAQ (reference sequence). Written as DNA, the CDR3 is TGTGCCAGCAGCTTCCCGGGACTAGCGGGAGAGAATGAGCAGTTCTTC. Amino acid sequence: CASSFPGLAGENEQFF.

This sequence joins TRBV29-1 and TRBJ2-2, with 7 positions matching TRBD1. The CDR3 is made up of 12 amino acids. V shed 3 bases, J shed 6 bases, and the junction held 1 base outside the gene matches. The germline V gene encodes CDR1 SQVTM and CDR2 ANQGSEA. DNA for the CDR3: TGCAGCGTTGAGACAGGGTCCGGGGAGCTGTTTTTT. Its translation is CSVETGSGELFF.

CDR3 loop: CASSLGPYSNQPQHF. CDR3 DNA sequence: TGTGCCAGCAGCTTAGGTCCGTATAGCAATCAGCCCCAGCATTTT. J is TRBJ1-5 and V is TRBV7-8, with D unclear. V was cut by 1 base and J by 0 bases, with 7 bases left in between. Germline assignment: CDR1 SGHVS and CDR2 FQNEAQ. The CDR3 has 15 amino acids. Together with reference TRBV7-8 and TRBJ1-5, the CDR3 gives the full variable domain: GAGVSQSPRYKVAKRGQDVALRCDPISGHVSLFWYQQALGQGPEFLTYFQNEAQLDKSGLPSDRFFAERPEGSVSTLKIQRTQQEDSAVYLCASSLGPYSNQPQHFGDGTRLSIL.

Only a few counts were recorded for this clone. This CDR3 is CAIGGYYEQYF. The CDR3, as DNA: TGTGCCATAGGCGGATACTACGAGCAGTACTTC. The rearrangement uses TRBV6-6 and TRBJ2-7, with D hard to call. Germline CDR1 and CDR2: MNHNY and SVGAGI (reference sequence). V gave up 10 bases and J gave up 3 bases, with 10 bases separating them. This CDR3 contains 11 residues.